This record looks at one TCR beta chain sequence and its context. Antigen specificity is unknown. The identical CDR3 is also encoded by other nucleotide sequences in the sample. The data are from a study of shared clonotypes between healthy human individuals. Study-level points and caveats: Naive CD4 clonotypes overlapped across several donors at 4.5% to 5.5%.

V dropped 3 bases and J dropped 7; count of bases not matched to a gene: 3. This CDR3 has 13 residues. Germline assignment: CDR1 SGHTA and CDR2 FQGNSA. The assay ran at deep level. Libraries were prepared by immunoSEQ multiplex PCR; TCRdb keeps only in-frame clonotypes and omits some of them. The table lists about 2.4 million clones, over 85% of them singletons, with 0.36% in the top ten. This clonotype originated in a man between 18 and 35 years old in good health. Some clones in this sample may be carry-over from other donors' samples. Sequences were obtained from naive CD4+ T cells from PBMCs. This sample's subset: CD45RA+ positively selected. The chain links TRBV7-2 to TRBJ2-7; 10 nucleotides agree with TRBD2. In nucleotides, the CDR3 is TGTGCCAGCAGCTTGGGACTAGCGCGGGAGCAGTACTTC. Translated: CASSLGLAREQYF.